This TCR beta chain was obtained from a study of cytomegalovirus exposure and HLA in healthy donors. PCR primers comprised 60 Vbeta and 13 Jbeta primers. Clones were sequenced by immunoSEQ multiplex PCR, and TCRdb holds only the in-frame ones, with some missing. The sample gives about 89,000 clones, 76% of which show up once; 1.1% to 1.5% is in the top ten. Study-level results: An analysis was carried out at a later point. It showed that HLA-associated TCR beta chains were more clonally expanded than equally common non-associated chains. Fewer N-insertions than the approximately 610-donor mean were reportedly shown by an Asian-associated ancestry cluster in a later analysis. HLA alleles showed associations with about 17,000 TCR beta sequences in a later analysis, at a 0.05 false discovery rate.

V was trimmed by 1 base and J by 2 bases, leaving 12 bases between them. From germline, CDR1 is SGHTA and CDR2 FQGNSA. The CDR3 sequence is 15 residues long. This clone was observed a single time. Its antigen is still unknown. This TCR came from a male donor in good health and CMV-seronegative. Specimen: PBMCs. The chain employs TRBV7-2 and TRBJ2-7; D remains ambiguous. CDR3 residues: CASSLGASITYEQYF. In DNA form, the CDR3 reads TGTGCCAGCAGCTTAGGGGCCTCGATAACCTACGAGCAGTACTTC.